This TCR beta chain was recorded in a study of CD8+CD57+ T cells in acquired aplastic anemia. Study at large: When averaged, DNA from sorted CD4+ and CD8+ cells came to 2.5 to 4 ug.

CD8+CD57+ cell expansion, shown by flow cytometry, had occurred in the patients selected for sequencing. Blood came from patients not yet given any therapy. The CDR3 sequence is 14 residues long. CDR1 MNHNY and CDR2 SVGAGI come from the germline V gene (reference sequence). V dropped 0 bases and J dropped 8 bases, with 13 bases sitting between them. Genomic DNA served as template for TCR beta VDJ and CDR3 profiling. Each CDR3 protein is one row after TCRdb ran MiXCR on the reads. The data show fewer than 250,000 distinct CDR3 sequences, with more than 40% seen just once and about 8.3% held by the top ten. A word on this clonotype: What it recognizes is unknown.

Overall study findings and caveats: Researchers report that some 31 CD8+ CDR3 sequences appeared in both patients and controls.

The specimen sequenced was sorted CD4+, CD8+, or CD8+CD57+ T cells (not recorded which) from PBMCs. This clonotype was sampled from a human donor with aplastic anemia. The V and J genes are TRBV6-6 and TRBJ1-2, with D unresolved. The CDR3 nucleotides are TGTGCCAGCAGTTACTCCCCGAGATCGCGCGGCTACACCTTC. Residues: CASSYSPRSRGYTF.